These T cell receptor beta chains were read from a single sample in a study of blood T cell repertoires in COVID-19. Clones were sequenced by immunoSEQ multiplex PCR, and TCRdb holds only the in-frame ones, with some missing. The table records roughly 260,000 clones, more than 80% of them present only once. Sequencing was carried out using peripheral blood. These receptor sequences come from a woman aged 40 to 55 with acute or convalescent COVID-19. The CDR3 runs from the conserved cysteine through the conserved F or W. Fields, in order: clone size, D gene, J gene, V gene, CDR3 protein, CDR3 DNA. The D gene is left open where the match is weak. Expanded clones get a size class; other rows say once, few or many, or leave the size out.

clone size: few
D gene: NA
J gene: TRBJ1-6
V gene: TRBV6-5
CDR3 protein: CASSGGGSYNSPLHF
CDR3 DNA: TGTGCCAGCAGCGGGGGGGGATCCTATAATTCACCCCTCCACTTT

clone size: NA
D gene: NA
J gene: TRBJ1-5
V gene: TRBV2
CDR3 protein: CASRTERGNQPQHF
CDR3 DNA: TGTGCCAGCAGGACAGAACGGGGCAATCAGCCCCAGCATTTT

clone size: NA
D gene: NA
J gene: TRBJ2-2
V gene: TRBV6-5
CDR3 protein: CASSTANTGELFF
CDR3 DNA: TGTGCCAGCAGTACAGCGAACACCGGGGAGCTGTTTTTT

clone size: NA
D gene: NA
J gene: TRBJ1-1
V gene: TRBV7-2
CDR3 protein: CASSLTRQANTEAFF
CDR3 DNA: TGTGCCAGCAGCTTAACCAGGCAGGCGAACACTGAAGCTTTCTTT

clone size: NA
D gene: TRBD2
J gene: TRBJ2-1
V gene: TRBV6-1
CDR3 protein: CASSEALGGLAAYNEQFF
CDR3 DNA: TGTGCCAGCAGTGAAGCGCTCGGGGGACTAGCGGCGTACAATGAGCAGTTCTTC

clone size: NA
D gene: TRBD1
J gene: TRBJ1-1
V gene: TRBV2
CDR3 protein: CASRGQGGNTEAFF
CDR3 DNA: TGTGCCAGCAGAGGACAGGGGGGGAACACTGAAGCTTTCTTT

clone size: NA
D gene: NA
J gene: TRBJ1-1
V gene: TRBV5-4
CDR3 protein: CASSKDSRGTEAFF
CDR3 DNA: TGTGCCAGCAGCAAGGACAGCCGAGGGACTGAAGCTTTCTTT

clone size: NA
D gene: TRBD1
J gene: TRBJ2-5
V gene: TRBV3-1/TRBV3-2
CDR3 protein: CASSRYSGTGGAETQYF
CDR3 DNA: TGTGCCAGCAGCCGTTACTCCGGGACAGGGGGCGCGGAGACCCAGTACTTC

clone size: NA
D gene: NA
J gene: TRBJ1-1
V gene: TRBV4-1
CDR3 protein: CASAAMTGTEAFF
CDR3 DNA: TGCGCCAGCGCCGCCATGACGGGCACTGAAGCTTTCTTT

clone size: NA
D gene: NA
J gene: TRBJ1-4
V gene: TRBV18
CDR3 protein: CASSPGANEKLFF
CDR3 DNA: TGTGCCAGCTCACCAGGGGCAAATGAAAAACTGTTTTTT

clone size: NA
D gene: NA
J gene: TRBJ1-4
V gene: TRBV11-2
CDR3 protein: CASSRLRVPGEKLFF
CDR3 DNA: TGTGCCAGCAGCCGGCTTAGGGTCCCGGGGGAAAAACTGTTTTTT

clone size: NA
D gene: NA
J gene: TRBJ1-2
V gene: TRBV11-2
CDR3 protein: CASSPRRTFEGYTF
CDR3 DNA: TGTGCCAGCAGCCCCAGACGGACTTTTGAGGGCTACACCTTC

clone size: NA
D gene: NA
J gene: TRBJ1-6
V gene: TRBV5-1
CDR3 protein: CASSLDGSSYNSPLHF
CDR3 DNA: TGCGCCAGCAGCTTGGATGGGAGCTCCTATAATTCACCCCTCCACTTT

clone size: NA
D gene: NA
J gene: TRBJ2-3
V gene: TRBV2
CDR3 protein: CASSDLSDTQYF
CDR3 DNA: TGTGCCAGCAGTGATCTTTCAGATACGCAGTATTTT